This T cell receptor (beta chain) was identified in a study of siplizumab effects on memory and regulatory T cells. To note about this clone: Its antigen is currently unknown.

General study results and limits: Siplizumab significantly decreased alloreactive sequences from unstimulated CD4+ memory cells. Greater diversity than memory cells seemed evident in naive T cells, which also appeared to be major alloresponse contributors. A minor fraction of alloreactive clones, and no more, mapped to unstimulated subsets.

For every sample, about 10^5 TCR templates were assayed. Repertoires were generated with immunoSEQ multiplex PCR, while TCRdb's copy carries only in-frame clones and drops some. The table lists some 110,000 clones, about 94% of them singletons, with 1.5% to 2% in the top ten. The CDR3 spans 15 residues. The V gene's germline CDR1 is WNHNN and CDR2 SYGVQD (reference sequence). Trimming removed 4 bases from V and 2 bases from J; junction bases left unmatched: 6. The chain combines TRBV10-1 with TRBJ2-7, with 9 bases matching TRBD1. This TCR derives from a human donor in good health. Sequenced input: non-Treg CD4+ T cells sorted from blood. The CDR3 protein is CASSALDRGTYEQYF. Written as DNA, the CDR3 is TGCGCCAGCAGTGCCCTAGACAGGGGGACCTACGAGCAGTACTTC.